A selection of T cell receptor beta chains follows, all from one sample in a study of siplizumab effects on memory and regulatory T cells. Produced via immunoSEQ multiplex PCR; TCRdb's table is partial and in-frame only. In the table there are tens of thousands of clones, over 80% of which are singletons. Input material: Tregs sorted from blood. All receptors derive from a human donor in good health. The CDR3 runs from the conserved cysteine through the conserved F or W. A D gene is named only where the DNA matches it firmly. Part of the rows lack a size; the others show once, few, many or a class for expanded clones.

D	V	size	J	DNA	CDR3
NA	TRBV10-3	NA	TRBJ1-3	TGTGCCATCAGTGAAGGAGTCTCTGGAAACACCATATATTTT	CAISEGVSGNTIYF
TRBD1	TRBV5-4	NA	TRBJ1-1	TGTGCCAGCAGCAGAACAGGGGTAGAGGCTGAAGCTTTCTTT	CASSRTGVEAEAFF
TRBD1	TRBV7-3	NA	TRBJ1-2	TGTGCCAGCAGCCGTCGGGACAGACATGGCTACACCTTC	CASSRRDRHGYTF
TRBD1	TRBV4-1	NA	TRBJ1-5	TGCGCCAGCAGCCGCGAGCGGACAGGGTTTCAGCCCCAGCATTTT	CASSRERTGFQPQHF
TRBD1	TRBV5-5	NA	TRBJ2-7	TGTGCCAGCAGCCCCGGGACAGGGATCCCCTACGAGCAGTACTTC	CASSPGTGIPYEQYF
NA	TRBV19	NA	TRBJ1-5	TGTGCCAGTAGTAAGACCGCCGATAGCAATCAGCCCCAGCATTTT	CASSKTADSNQPQHF
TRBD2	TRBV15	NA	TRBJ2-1	TGTGCCACCAGCAGAGGCCTGCCCGGGACTAGTTTTTTCTCTGAGCAGTTCTTC	CATSRGLPGTSFFSEQFF
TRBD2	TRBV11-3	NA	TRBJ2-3	TGTGCCAGCAGCCAAGGGGTAGCGGGAGGCACAGATACGCAGTATTTT	CASSQGVAGGTDTQYF
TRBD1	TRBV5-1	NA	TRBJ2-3	TGCGCCAGCAGCCAGGAGGGACAGGGTCTAGATACGCAGTATTTT	CASSQEGQGLDTQYF
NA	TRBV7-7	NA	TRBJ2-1	TGTGCTAGCAGCTTAGAATCCCATTCTCTGCAGTTCTTC	CASSLESHSLQFF
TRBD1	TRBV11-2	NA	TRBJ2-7	TGTGCCAGCAGCTTAGGGGACAGGGGCCACGAGCAGTACTTC	CASSLGDRGHEQYF
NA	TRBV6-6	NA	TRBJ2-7	TGTGCCAGCAGCCCCCAAGTAGTTTCCCGCGAGCAGTACTTC	CASSPQVVSREQYF
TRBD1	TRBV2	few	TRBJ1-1	TGTGCCAGCAGTTCCAGGGGGACTGCAGTTGAAGCTTTCTTT	CASSSRGTAVEAFF
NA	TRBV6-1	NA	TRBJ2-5	TGTGCCAGTAATCCGGGGTACCAAGAGACCCAGTACTTC	CASNPGYQETQYF
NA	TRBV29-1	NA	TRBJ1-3	TGCAGCGTGGCCGGGACGCGGGACACCATATATTTT	CSVAGTRDTIYF
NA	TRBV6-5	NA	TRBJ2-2	TGTGCCAGCAGTTACTCGTGGAGAACCGGGGAGCTGTTTTTT	CASSYSWRTGELFF
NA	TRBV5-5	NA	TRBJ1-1	TGTGCCAGCAGCCCGCGTTTGCGGACTCTGAACACTGAAGCTTTCTTT	CASSPRLRTLNTEAFF
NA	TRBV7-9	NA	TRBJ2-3	TGTGCCAGCAGCTTAGCGGGGGCGGCAGATACGCAGTATTTT	CASSLAGAADTQYF
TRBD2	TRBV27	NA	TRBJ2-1	TGTGCCAGCAGTTTTTCGCTAGCGGCCAACAATGAGCAGTTCTTC	CASSFSLAANNEQFF
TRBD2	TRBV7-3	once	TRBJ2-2	TGTGCCAGCAGCCCCGGGACTAGCGGGAGCACCGGGGAGCTGTTTTTT	CASSPGTSGSTGELFF
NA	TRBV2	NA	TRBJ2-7	TGTGCCAGCAGTGAAGAACTCTCGCAGTACTTC	CASSEELSQYF
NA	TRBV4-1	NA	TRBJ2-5	TGCGCCAGCAGCCAAGAACGGGGATCGTACCAAGAGACCCAGTACTTC	CASSQERGSYQETQYF
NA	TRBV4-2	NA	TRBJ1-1	TGTGCCAGCAGCGTTACCCGGGGTGAAGCTTTCTTT	CASSVTRGEAFF
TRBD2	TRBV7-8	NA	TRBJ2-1	TGTGCCAGCAGCTTAGAAGGCGGGAGGGTCGATGAGCAGTTCTTC	CASSLEGGRVDEQFF
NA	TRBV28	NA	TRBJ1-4	TGTGCCAGTCGGTGGGGGCGAGGGGAAAAACTGTTTTTT	CASRWGRGEKLFF
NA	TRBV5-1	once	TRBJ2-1	TGCGCCAGCAGCTTAGATACCATATCCTACAATGAGCAGTTCTTC	CASSLDTISYNEQFF
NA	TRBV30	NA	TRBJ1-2	TGTGCCTGGAGTCCCCACAGGGCGGCAGGCTACACCTTC	CAWSPHRAAGYTF
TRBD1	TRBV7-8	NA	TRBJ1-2	TGTGCCAGCAGCTTAGAGGGGGCGAAGGGCTACACCTTC	CASSLEGAKGYTF
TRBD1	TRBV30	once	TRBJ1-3	TGTGCCTGGAGCCGACAGGGCAGTGGAAACACCATATATTTT	CAWSRQGSGNTIYF
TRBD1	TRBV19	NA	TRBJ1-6	TGTGCCAGTAGTCGTTTATTGGGACAGGGCGGTTCACCCCTCCACTTT	CASSRLLGQGGSPLHF
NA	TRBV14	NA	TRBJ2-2	TGTGCCAGCAGCCAAGATTTACGGGGCGGGGAGCTGTTTTTT	CASSQDLRGGELFF
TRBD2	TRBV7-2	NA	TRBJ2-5	TGTGCCAGCAGCTCCGGACTAGCGGGAGGGTGGAGGGAGACCCAGTACTTC	CASSSGLAGGWRETQYF
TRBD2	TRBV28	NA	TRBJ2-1	TGTGCCAGCAGTTTACCGCTAGCGGGAGCTGAGCAGTTCTTC	CASSLPLAGAEQFF
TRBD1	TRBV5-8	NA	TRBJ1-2	TGTGCCAGCAGCCTGCCCGGGACAGGGGCCAACTATGGCTACACCTTC	CASSLPGTGANYGYTF
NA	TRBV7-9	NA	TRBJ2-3	TGTGCCAGCAGCCCCCAGGGGTGGAGTGCGTCAGATACGCAGTATTTT	CASSPQGWSASDTQYF
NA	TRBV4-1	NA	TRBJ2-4	TGCGCCAGCAGCCACGGACTCACAGGGAGGAACATTCAGTACTTC	CASSHGLTGRNIQYF
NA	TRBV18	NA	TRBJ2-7	TGTGCCAGCTCACCTTCACCTAACTACGAGCAGTACTTC	CASSPSPNYEQYF
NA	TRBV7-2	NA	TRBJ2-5	TGTGCCAGCAGCTTAAATATGGGGGGCCGGGAGACCCAGTACTTC	CASSLNMGGRETQYF
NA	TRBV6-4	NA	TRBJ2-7	TGTGCCAGCAGTGACTATAGACACCTCTACGAGCAGTACTTC	CASSDYRHLYEQYF
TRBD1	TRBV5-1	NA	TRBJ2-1	TGCGCCAGCAGCTTGGCCAGGGGGACAGGTTACAATGAGCAGTTCTTC	CASSLARGTGYNEQFF
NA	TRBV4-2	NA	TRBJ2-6	TGTGCCAGCAGCCAAGATATCGGGGCGCGTGGGGCCAACGTCCTGACTTTC	CASSQDIGARGANVLTF
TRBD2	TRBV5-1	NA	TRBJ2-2	TGCGCCAGCAGCCCCCGGCTGACTAGCGGGATCACCGGGGAGCTGTTTTTT	CASSPRLTSGITGELFF
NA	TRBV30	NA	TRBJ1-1	TGTGCCTGGACCCTAGTCCGGGGGGGGGCTTTCTTT	CAWTLVRGGAFF
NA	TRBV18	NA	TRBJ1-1	TGTGCCAGCTCACCAGGGACATCAGGGGCGAACACTGAAGCTTTCTTT	CASSPGTSGANTEAFF
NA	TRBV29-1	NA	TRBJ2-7	TGCAGCGTAACCATGGGCCTAACCTACGAGCAGTACTTC	CSVTMGLTYEQYF
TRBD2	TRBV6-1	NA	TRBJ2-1	TGTGCCAGCAGTGATCCAAGCGGGAGGCGACACAATGAGCAGTTCTTC	CASSDPSGRRHNEQFF